These T cell receptor beta chains were read from a single sample in a study of CD4 T cells in relation to SARS-CoV-2 and coronaviruses. Assay used: immunoSEQ multiplex PCR; TCRdb lists only in-frame clones, some missing. The table lists around 11,000 clones, around 87% of them singletons, with 2.2% in the top ten. The sequencing sample was made of naive CD4+ T cells from PBMCs. The receptors shown here come from an adult with COVID-19. Each CDR3 is given with its conserved first and last residue. Fields, in order: clone size, D gene, V gene, J gene, CDR3 DNA, CDR3 protein. A D gene is named only where the DNA matches it firmly. Expanded clones are given a class, and other clones once, few, many or no size at all.

size: -; D: TRBD1; V: TRBV6-1; J: TRBJ1-1; DNA: TGTGCCAGCAGTGCCCGACCGGACAGGGGAGTGAACACTGAAGCTTTCTTT; CDR3: CASSARPDRGVNTEAFF
size: -; D: -; V: TRBV5-8; J: TRBJ2-3; DNA: TGTGCCAGCAGCTTGGTACCCACAGATACGCAGTATTTT; CDR3: CASSLVPTDTQYF
size: -; D: -; V: TRBV9; J: TRBJ1-5; DNA: TGTGCCAGCGGGGGTAACCAGCCCCAGCATTTT; CDR3: CASGGNQPQHF
size: once; D: -; V: TRBV3-1/TRBV3-2; J: TRBJ1-5; DNA: TGTGCCAGCAGCCAAGAGTCAGGGGCGAGCAATCAGCCCCAGCATTTT; CDR3: CASSQESGASNQPQHF
size: -; D: -; V: TRBV7-2; J: TRBJ2-2; DNA: TGTGCCAGCAGCTTAATTTCACAGGGCTTGGGCACCGGGGAGCTGTTTTTT; CDR3: CASSLISQGLGTGELFF
size: -; D: -; V: TRBV28; J: TRBJ1-2; DNA: TGTGCCAGCAGTTTAAATTTTAACAGAGGAGATGGCTACACCTTC; CDR3: CASSLNFNRGDGYTF
size: -; D: TRBD1; V: TRBV15; J: TRBJ1-5; DNA: TGTGCCACCAGCCTGAGACAGGGGAATCAGCCCCAGCATTTT; CDR3: CATSLRQGNQPQHF
size: -; D: -; V: TRBV5-6; J: TRBJ2-2; DNA: TGTGCCAGCACCTCGACGGGATCCGGGGAGCTGTTTTTT; CDR3: CASTSTGSGELFF
size: once; D: -; V: TRBV30; J: TRBJ1-3; DNA: TGTGCCTGGAGTGTACAATGGTCAGATCGGTCTGGAAACACCATATATTTT; CDR3: CAWSVQWSDRSGNTIYF
size: -; D: -; V: TRBV4-2; J: TRBJ2-5; DNA: TGTGCCAGCAGCGCAGGAGGGAAAGAAGAGGTCAGTACGTACTTC; CDR3: CASSAGGKEEVSTYF
size: -; D: TRBD1; V: TRBV19; J: TRBJ2-4; DNA: TGTGCCAGTAGCAAGGGACAGCCAGCCTATCACTTGGGAGCCAAAAACATTCAGTACTTC; CDR3: CASSKGQPAYHLGAKNIQYF
size: -; D: TRBD1; V: TRBV19; J: TRBJ2-7; DNA: TGTGCCAGTAGGCCCGGGACAGGGAGCATCAACGAGCAGTACTTC; CDR3: CASRPGTGSINEQYF
size: -; D: -; V: TRBV5-1; J: TRBJ1-2; DNA: TGCGCCAGCAGCTTGGACAAGAACTATGGCTACACCTTC; CDR3: CASSLDKNYGYTF
size: -; D: TRBD1; V: TRBV5-6; J: TRBJ2-5; DNA: TGTGCCAGCAGCCCCCGGGACAGGGGGCTCCTTCGGGAGACCCAGTACTTC; CDR3: CASSPRDRGLLRETQYF
size: -; D: TRBD2; V: TRBV2; J: TRBJ2-3; DNA: TGTGCCAGCAGTGATACGCTAGCGGATATAGCTGGAGATACGCAGTATTTT; CDR3: CASSDTLADIAGDTQYF
size: -; D: TRBD1; V: TRBV5-4; J: TRBJ1-2; DNA: TGTGCCAGCAGGAGACAGGGGGGTTATGGCTACACCTTC; CDR3: CASRRQGGYGYTF
size: -; D: -; V: TRBV5-5; J: TRBJ1-1; DNA: TGTGCCAGCAGCGAGTTTCAGGAAGCTTTCTTT; CDR3: CASSEFQEAFF
size: -; D: -; V: TRBV5-4; J: TRBJ2-2; DNA: TGTGCCAGCACCTCCGGGACCAACACCGGGGAGCTGTTTTTT; CDR3: CASTSGTNTGELFF
size: -; D: -; V: TRBV29-1; J: TRBJ2-4; DNA: TGCAGCGCCAGACGGGGGGCTCAAAACATTCAGTACTTC; CDR3: CSARRGAQNIQYF
size: -; D: -; V: TRBV19; J: TRBJ2-2; DNA: TGTGCCAGTAACGGGCGGAACACCGGGGAGCTGTTTTTT; CDR3: CASNGRNTGELFF
size: once; D: -; V: TRBV2; J: TRBJ2-2; DNA: TGTGCCAACGCGGGCCGGGGGACCGGGGAGCTGTTTTTT; CDR3: CANAGRGTGELFF
size: -; D: -; V: TRBV7-9; J: TRBJ2-5; DNA: TGTGCCAGCAGCTTCACCAGCGAGACAGAGACCCAGTACTTC; CDR3: CASSFTSETETQYF
size: once; D: TRBD2; V: TRBV27; J: TRBJ2-1; DNA: TGTGCCAGCAGTTTTAGCGGGGACTCCTACAATGAGCAGTTCTTC; CDR3: CASSFSGDSYNEQFF
size: -; D: -; V: TRBV28; J: TRBJ1-6; DNA: TGTGCCAGCACCATCTGGTACTCCTATAATTCACCCCTCCACTTT; CDR3: CASTIWYSYNSPLHF
size: -; D: -; V: TRBV30; J: TRBJ1-6; DNA: TGTGCCTCCTACCAGGCGGCAGGGAATTCACCCCTCCACTTT; CDR3: CASYQAAGNSPLHF
size: -; D: -; V: TRBV14; J: TRBJ2-3; DNA: TGTGCCAGCAGCCAGGGAGATACGCAGTATTTT; CDR3: CASSQGDTQYF
size: -; D: -; V: TRBV6-5; J: TRBJ1-1; DNA: TGTGCCAGCAGTTACTCTGAACAGGGCGGCACTGAAGCTTTCTTT; CDR3: CASSYSEQGGTEAFF
size: -; D: TRBD1; V: TRBV6-2/TRBV6-3; J: TRBJ1-3; DNA: TGTGCCAGCAGTCCGACAGGGACCTCTGGAAACACCATATATTTT; CDR3: CASSPTGTSGNTIYF
size: -; D: -; V: TRBV28; J: TRBJ2-1; DNA: TGTGCCAGCAGTAACCGGGACACCAATGAGCAGTTCTTC; CDR3: CASSNRDTNEQFF
size: -; D: -; V: TRBV10-3; J: TRBJ1-5; DNA: TGTGCCATCAGTGAGTCGAGTGGTACAAATGCCCAGCATTTT; CDR3: CAISESSGTNAQHF
size: once; D: -; V: TRBV2; J: TRBJ2-5; DNA: TGTGCCAGCCAGGACAGCTCCCGGGAGACCCAGTACTTC; CDR3: CASQDSSRETQYF
size: -; D: -; V: TRBV18; J: TRBJ1-6; DNA: TGTGCCAGCTCACCACTGACAGAAGGTTCCTATAATTCACCCCTCCACTTT; CDR3: CASSPLTEGSYNSPLHF
size: -; D: -; V: TRBV19; J: TRBJ2-5; DNA: TGTGCCAGTAGTCCAGGTTGGGAGACCCAGTACTTC; CDR3: CASSPGWETQYF
size: -; D: -; V: TRBV4-1; J: TRBJ2-3; DNA: TGCGCCAGCAGCCCATGGGAGAAGGCAGATACGCAGTATTTT; CDR3: CASSPWEKADTQYF
size: -; D: -; V: TRBV28; J: TRBJ2-5; DNA: TGTGCCAGCAGTTTTGCGAGGGCCACACTAGAAGAGACCCAGTACTTC; CDR3: CASSFARATLEETQYF
size: -; D: -; V: TRBV9; J: TRBJ2-7; DNA: TGTGCCAGCAGCGCCCTGGGGTTCGACTCCTACGAGCAGTACTTC; CDR3: CASSALGFDSYEQYF
size: -; D: -; V: TRBV5-4; J: TRBJ2-2; DNA: TGTGCCAGCAGCTTGGTACGGGGGTTTGCCGGGGAGCTGTTTTTT; CDR3: CASSLVRGFAGELFF
size: -; D: -; V: TRBV5-1; J: TRBJ2-7; DNA: TGCGCCAGCAGCGTCGACTACGAGCAGTACTTC; CDR3: CASSVDYEQYF
size: -; D: -; V: TRBV7-9; J: TRBJ2-6; DNA: TGTGCCAGCAGCTTAGTGGGTGCCGGGGCCAACGTCCTGACTTTC; CDR3: CASSLVGAGANVLTF
size: -; D: TRBD1; V: TRBV24-1; J: TRBJ1-1; DNA: TGTGCCACCAGTGTCACGACAGGGATGAACACTGAAGCTTTCTTT; CDR3: CATSVTTGMNTEAFF
size: -; D: TRBD1; V: TRBV27; J: TRBJ2-1; DNA: TGTGCCAGCAGTTTAAGGGCGGCAGGGGGTTACAATGAGCAGTTCTTC; CDR3: CASSLRAAGGYNEQFF
size: -; D: -; V: TRBV4-3; J: TRBJ2-7; DNA: TGCGCCAGCAGCCGAGCAGCGATTTCGTACGAGCAGTACTTC; CDR3: CASSRAAISYEQYF